This T cell receptor beta chain was profiled in a study of blood T cell repertoires in COVID-19. At the level of the study: PBMCs, B-cell-depleted T cells, or T cells were the source of the cDNA or gDNA that made up the material.

The method was immunoSEQ multiplex PCR; TCRdb's version includes in-frame clones alone and lacks a portion of them. The sample shows under 250,000 clones, roughly 85% of them seen only once. The germline V and J ends were trimmed by 4 bases and 5 bases, with 6 bases remaining between them. The CDR3 loop spans 11 amino acids. CDR1 SGHTA and CDR2 FQGNSA come from the germline V gene. This clonotype was sampled from a woman in her forties or fifties with acute COVID-19. The chain has TRBV7-2 and TRBJ2-7; D possibly corresponds to TRBD2 (6 bases). The specimen sequenced was PBMCs or T cells enriched from blood (not recorded which). DNA for the CDR3: TGTGCCAGCAGCTCGGGGGACGAGCAGTACTTC. It codes for CASSSGDEQYF.